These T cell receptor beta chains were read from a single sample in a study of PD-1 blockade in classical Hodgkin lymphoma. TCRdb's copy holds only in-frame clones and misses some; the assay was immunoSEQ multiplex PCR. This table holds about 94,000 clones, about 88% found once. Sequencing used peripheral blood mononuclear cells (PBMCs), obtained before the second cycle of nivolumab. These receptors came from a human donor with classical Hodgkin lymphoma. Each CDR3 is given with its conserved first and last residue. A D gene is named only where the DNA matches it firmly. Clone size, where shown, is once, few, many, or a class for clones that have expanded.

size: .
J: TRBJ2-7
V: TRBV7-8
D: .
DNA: TGTGCCAGCAGCCGGACTGGGATACCTGGACTCTACGAGCAGTACTTC
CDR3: CASSRTGIPGLYEQYF

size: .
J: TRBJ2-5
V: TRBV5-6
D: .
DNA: TGTGCCAGCAGCTTGCTTGGAGGCTACCAAGAGACCCAGTACTTC
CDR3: CASSLLGGYQETQYF

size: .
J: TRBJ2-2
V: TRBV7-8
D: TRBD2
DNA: TGTGCCAGCAGCTTAAGGGGACTAGCGGGGGGGCCACCCGGGGAGCTGTTTTTT
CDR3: CASSLRGLAGGPPGELFF

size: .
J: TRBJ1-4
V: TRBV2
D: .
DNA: TGTGCCAGCAGTGGAGAGGGGTTAACTAATGAAAAACTGTTTTTT
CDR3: CASSGEGLTNEKLFF

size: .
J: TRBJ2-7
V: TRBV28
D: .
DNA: TGTGCCAGCAGTTTAGAGCGGGCGGACTTCTCCTACGAGCAGTACTTC
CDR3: CASSLERADFSYEQYF

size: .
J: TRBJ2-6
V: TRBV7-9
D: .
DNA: TGTGCCAGCAGCCTAAGCTCTGGGGCCAACGTCCTGACTTTC
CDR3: CASSLSSGANVLTF

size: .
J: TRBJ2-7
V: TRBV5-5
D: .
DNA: TGTGCCAGCAGCTTGCCGGGACAAACCTACGAGCAGTACTTC
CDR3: CASSLPGQTYEQYF

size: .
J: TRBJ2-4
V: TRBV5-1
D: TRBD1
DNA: TGCGCCAGCAGCTTGGACGACAGGGGGATACACATTCAGTACTTC
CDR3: CASSLDDRGIHIQYF

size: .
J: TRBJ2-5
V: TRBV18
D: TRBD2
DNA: TGTGCCAGCTCACCATTAGCGGGAGGGCCGCTGGAGACCCAGTACTTC
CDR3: CASSPLAGGPLETQYF

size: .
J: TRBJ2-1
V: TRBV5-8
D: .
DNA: TGTGCCAGCAGCCGGGGCCCATTCGAGCAGTTCTTC
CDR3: CASSRGPFEQFF

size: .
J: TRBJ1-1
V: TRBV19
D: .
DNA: TGTGCCAGTAGAGAAGCTTTCTTT
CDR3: CASREAFF

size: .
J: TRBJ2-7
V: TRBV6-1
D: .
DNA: TGTGCCAGCAGTGACAGACAGACCTACGAGCAGTACTTC
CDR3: CASSDRQTYEQYF

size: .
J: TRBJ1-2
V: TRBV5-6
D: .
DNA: TGTGCCAGCAGCCAGGACGGCCTTTGGTATGGCTACACCTTC
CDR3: CASSQDGLWYGYTF

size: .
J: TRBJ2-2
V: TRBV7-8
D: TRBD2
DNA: TGTGCCAGCAGCTTAGGGGGGGGAACCGGGGAGCTGTTTTTT
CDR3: CASSLGGGTGELFF

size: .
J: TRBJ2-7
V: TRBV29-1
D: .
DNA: TGCAGCGTTCAGGGGGGATCCTACGAGCAGTACTTC
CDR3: CSVQGGSYEQYF

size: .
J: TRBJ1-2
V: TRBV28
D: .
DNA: TGTGCCAGCAGTTTACCCCCGGACAGTACCTATGGCTACACCTTC
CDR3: CASSLPPDSTYGYTF

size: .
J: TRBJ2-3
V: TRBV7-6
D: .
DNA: TGTGCCAGCAGCTTTGAGGTCCTCGGGGGTGTAGATGATACGCAGTATTTT
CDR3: CASSFEVLGGVDDTQYF

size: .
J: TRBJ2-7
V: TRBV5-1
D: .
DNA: TGCGCCAGCAGCTTCGGCATCTCCTACGAGCAGTACTTC
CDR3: CASSFGISYEQYF

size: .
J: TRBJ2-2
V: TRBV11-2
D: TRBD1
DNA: TGTGCCAGCAAGCGACAGGGACCGAACACCGGGGAGCTGTTTTTT
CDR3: CASKRQGPNTGELFF

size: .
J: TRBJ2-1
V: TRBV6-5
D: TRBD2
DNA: TGTGCCAGCAGCAGACTAGCGGGAGGGTACAATGAGCAGTTCTTC
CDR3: CASSRLAGGYNEQFF

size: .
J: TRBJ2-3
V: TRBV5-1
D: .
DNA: TGCGCCAGCAGCTTCAAGGATAGCACAGATACGCAGTATTTT
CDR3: CASSFKDSTDTQYF

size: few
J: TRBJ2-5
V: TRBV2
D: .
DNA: TGTGCCAGCAGTGAAAGGTACTGGGACCAAGAGACCCAGTACTTC
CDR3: CASSERYWDQETQYF